Listed here is a single T cell receptor (beta chain). Antigen: not known. Clones were sequenced by immunoSEQ multiplex PCR, and TCRdb holds only the in-frame ones, with some missing. The sample includes about 200,000 clones, roughly three quarters of them seen just once. Germline values: CDR1 MGHRA, CDR2 YSYEKL. Trimming left V 1 base short and J 9 bases short, with 10 bases between. The CDR3 is 13 residues long. The data stem from a study of cytotoxic CD8 clonotypes in ibrutinib-treated CLL. Study-level background: The study included 11 relapsed/refractory and under 16 treatment-naive patients; approximately 17 had IGHV unmutated disease. The samples contained hundreds of thousands of productive templates on average. They also contained an average of roughly 99,000 productive rearrangements.

Study findings and constraints: With treatment, public clonotypes, which were uncommon, either contracted or remained stable. Investigators sampled sustained-remission and progressing patients at differing times.

Sequenced material: PBMCs, taken after 12 months of ibrutinib treatment. The chain couples TRBV4-1 to TRBJ2-1; no reliable D call. The clonotype originates from a human donor with chronic lymphocytic leukemia. The CDR3 nucleotides read TGCGCCAGCAGCCAAGTGGGCATTGGTGAGCAGTTCTTC. Translation gives CASSQVGIGEQFF.